A selection of T cell receptor beta chains follows, all from one sample in a study of cytomegalovirus exposure and HLA in healthy donors. The repertoire was sequenced with immunoSEQ multiplex PCR; TCRdb's copy has only in-frame clones and lacks some. This sample's table has around 50,000 clones. Input material: PBMCs. The receptors stem from a male donor in good health and CMV-seropositive. Both conserved end residues are part of each CDR3. The D gene is left open where the match is weak.

j_call d_call v_call cdr3_aa cdr3_nt
TRBJ2-3 NA TRBV9 CASSVGASGVDTQYF TGTGCCAGCAGCGTAGGGGCATCGGGGGTAGATACGCAGTATTTT
TRBJ1-2 NA TRBV7-2 CASSLGSLWGDYGYTF TGTGCCAGCAGCTTAGGGTCTTTATGGGGGGACTATGGCTACACCTTC
TRBJ1-1 NA TRBV10-3 CAHRDPDTEAFF TGTGCCCACAGGGACCCTGACACTGAAGCTTTCTTT
TRBJ1-1 TRBD1 TRBV18 CASSPGGRTGTEAFF TGTGCCAGCTCACCCGGGGGGCGGACAGGGACTGAAGCTTTCTTT
TRBJ2-2 NA TRBV30 CAWSLRGIDTGELFF TGTGCCTGGAGTCTCCGAGGGATCGACACCGGGGAGCTGTTTTTT
TRBJ2-1 TRBD1 TRBV30 CAWSVTGYEQFF TGTGCCTGGAGTGTGACAGGGTATGAGCAGTTCTTC
TRBJ1-2 NA TRBV18 CASSPGAQDGYTF TGTGCCAGCTCACCGGGGGCGCAAGATGGCTACACCTTC
TRBJ2-1 NA TRBV12-2 CASRLGGGKRYKFCPYNEQFF TGTGCAAGTCGCTTAGGGGGGGGAAAAAGATACAAGTTCTGCCCCTACAATGAGCAGTTCTTC
TRBJ2-2 NA TRBV18 CASSPSVQGYTGELFF TGTGCCAGCTCACCTTCTGTACAGGGATACACCGGGGAGCTGTTTTTT
TRBJ2-5 NA TRBV7-8 CASSPTVTGLEETQYF TGTGCCAGCAGCCCCACCGTTACAGGGCTTGAAGAGACCCAGTACTTC
TRBJ2-3 TRBD2 TRBV4-2 CASSPGTSNTDTQYF TGTGCCAGCAGCCCCGGGACTAGTAACACAGATACGCAGTATTTT
TRBJ2-3 TRBD2 TRBV4-3 CASSQLTSVDTQYF TGCGCCAGCAGCCAACTGACTAGCGTAGATACGCAGTATTTT
TRBJ2-5 NA TRBV5-1 CASSLNRGGETQYF TGCGCCAGCAGCTTAAACAGGGGGGGAGAGACCCAGTACTTC
TRBJ2-6 NA TRBV7-9 CASSLGENAPGANVLTF TGTGCCAGCAGCTTAGGGGAGAACGCGCCTGGGGCCAACGTCCTGACTTTC
TRBJ1-3 NA TRBV7-2 CASSPGLSGNTIYF TGTGCCAGCAGCCCGGGACTCTCTGGAAACACCATATATTTT
TRBJ2-5 NA TRBV2 CASSESQVLGETQYF TGTGCCAGCAGTGAGTCGCAGGTCCTGGGAGAGACCCAGTACTTC
TRBJ2-3 NA TRBV18 CASSPPQSRDTQYF TGTGCCAGCTCACCACCTCAGTCTCGCGATACGCAGTATTTT
TRBJ2-1 NA TRBV19 CASSIDAPQSSYNEQFF TGTGCCAGTAGTATAGATGCCCCACAGAGCTCCTACAATGAGCAGTTCTTC
TRBJ1-2 NA TRBV6-4 CASSPSQGIRNYGYTF TGTGCCAGCAGCCCCTCGCAGGGCATTCGAAACTATGGCTACACCTTC
TRBJ1-6 NA TRBV19 CASTIRWGASNSPLHF TGTGCCAGTACCATTCGATGGGGAGCCAGTAATTCACCCCTCCACTTT
TRBJ2-2 NA TRBV18 CASSPPFRGPSGELFF TGTGCCAGCTCACCACCGTTTAGAGGGCCTAGCGGGGAGCTGTTTTTT
TRBJ2-7 TRBD1 TRBV27 CASSLGQGEQYF TGTGCCAGCAGTTTAGGACAGGGCGAGCAGTACTTC
TRBJ2-2 NA TRBV29-1 CSALSPRSGTGELFF TGCAGCGCCCTCTCACCCCGATCGGGCACCGGGGAGCTGTTTTTT
TRBJ2-2 NA TRBV19 CASSIGGAGELFF TGTGCCAGTAGTATCGGAGGGGCCGGGGAGCTGTTTTTT
TRBJ2-5 NA TRBV7-2 CASSLVWAETQYF TGTGCCAGCAGCTTAGTCTGGGCGGAGACCCAGTACTTC
TRBJ2-6 TRBD2 TRBV4-3 CASSHGLAGANVLTF TGCGCCAGCAGCCATGGACTAGCTGGGGCCAACGTCCTGACTTTC
TRBJ2-7 TRBD2 TRBV30 CAWSARGGAFYEQYF TGTGCCTGGAGCGCACGCGGGGGGGCTTTCTACGAGCAGTACTTC
TRBJ1-1 NA TRBV18 CASHSDSENTEAFF TGTGCCAGCCACTCGGACAGCGAAAACACTGAAGCTTTCTTT
TRBJ2-7 TRBD1 TRBV10-2 CASTRGQGGVEEQYF TGCGCCAGCACCCGGGGACAGGGGGGGGTAGAAGAGCAGTACTTC
TRBJ1-5 TRBD1 TRBV19 CASSLEGTGTNQPQHF TGTGCCAGTAGTCTGGAGGGGACAGGGACTAATCAGCCCCAGCATTTT
TRBJ2-1 TRBD2 TRBV4-2 CASSQRLLAVSYNEQFF TGTGCCAGCAGCCAAAGGTTGCTAGCGGTTTCCTACAATGAGCAGTTCTTC
TRBJ1-6 NA TRBV7-9 CASSLQAGGGGSPLHF TGTGCCAGCAGCTTACAGGCCGGGGGGGGCGGCTCACCCCTCCACTTT
TRBJ2-7 NA TRBV5-6 CASSLSVVTYEQYF TGTGCCAGCAGCCTCTCGGTAGTAACCTACGAGCAGTACTTC
TRBJ2-7 TRBD1 TRBV6-5 CATRSGQGAGYEQYF TGTGCCACCCGTTCGGGGCAGGGGGCCGGGTACGAGCAGTACTTC
TRBJ1-4 NA TRBV4-1 CASSPQAGSGEKLFF TGCGCCAGCAGCCCCCAAGCAGGGTCTGGTGAAAAACTGTTTTTT
TRBJ2-7 NA TRBV7-6 CASSPGGAYEQYF TGTGCCAGCAGCCCCGGAGGGGCCTACGAGCAGTACTTC
TRBJ1-5 TRBD1 TRBV7-9 CASSGPGTVYSNQPQHF TGTGCCAGCAGCGGTCCCGGGACAGTGTATAGCAATCAGCCCCAGCATTTT
TRBJ2-3 TRBD1 TRBV7-6 CASSRPRDRVTDTQYF TGTGCCAGCAGCCGACCCCGGGACAGGGTAACAGATACGCAGTATTTT
TRBJ2-5 NA TRBV1 CTSLSGVQETQYF TGCACCAGCCTCTCGGGGGTCCAAGAGACCCAGTACTTC
TRBJ2-5 NA TRBV5-1 CASSFGQGIETQYF TGCGCCAGCAGCTTCGGGCAGGGAATTGAGACCCAGTACTTC
TRBJ2-7 NA TRBV4-3 CASSQGRNYEQYF TGCGCCAGCAGCCAAGGGCGGAACTACGAGCAGTACTTC
TRBJ2-7 NA TRBV29-1 CSVLVGGYEQYF TGCAGCGTATTAGTAGGGGGCTACGAGCAGTACTTC
TRBJ2-3 TRBD1 TRBV2 CASSERTGGFVSTDTQYF TGTGCCAGCAGTGAAAGGACAGGTGGATTTGTCAGCACAGATACGCAGTATTTT
TRBJ1-2 NA TRBV6-1 CASSRVNIRGGYTF TGTGCCAGCAGCAGAGTCAATATCCGGGGTGGCTACACCTTC
TRBJ1-6 NA TRBV5-4 CASSLEGQLYNSPLHF TGTGCCAGCAGCTTGGAAGGACAGCTCTATAATTCACCCCTCCACTTT
TRBJ1-5 NA TRBV2 CASRPGAGGEQPQHF TGTGCCAGCAGACCCGGCGCGGGGGGCGAACAGCCCCAGCATTTT
TRBJ1-5 TRBD1 TRBV28 CASSIQGARNQPQHF TGTGCCAGCAGTATACAGGGGGCTCGCAATCAGCCCCAGCATTTT
TRBJ2-1 TRBD2 TRBV7-8 CASSLRPTSGVYYNEQFF TGTGCCAGCAGCTTAAGACCCACTAGCGGGGTTTACTACAATGAGCAGTTCTTC
TRBJ2-2 NA TRBV10-3 CAISELQVAGWSGELFF TGTGCCATCAGTGAGTTACAGGTGGCAGGGTGGTCCGGGGAGCTGTTTTTT
TRBJ2-5 NA TRBV4-1 CASSQPIRRSEQYF TGCGCCAGCAGCCAACCTATCCGGAGGAGTGAGCAGTACTTC
TRBJ2-2 TRBD1 TRBV5-1 CASSAGTGTGELFF TGCGCCAGCAGCGCCGGGACAGGGACCGGGGAGCTGTTTTTT
TRBJ2-7 NA TRBV13 CASSLGAHSYEQYF TGTGCCAGCAGCTTAGGGGCACACTCCTACGAGCAGTACTTC
TRBJ1-2 TRBD1 TRBV27 CASSYRGDYGYTF TGTGCCAGCAGCTACAGGGGGGACTATGGCTACACCTTC